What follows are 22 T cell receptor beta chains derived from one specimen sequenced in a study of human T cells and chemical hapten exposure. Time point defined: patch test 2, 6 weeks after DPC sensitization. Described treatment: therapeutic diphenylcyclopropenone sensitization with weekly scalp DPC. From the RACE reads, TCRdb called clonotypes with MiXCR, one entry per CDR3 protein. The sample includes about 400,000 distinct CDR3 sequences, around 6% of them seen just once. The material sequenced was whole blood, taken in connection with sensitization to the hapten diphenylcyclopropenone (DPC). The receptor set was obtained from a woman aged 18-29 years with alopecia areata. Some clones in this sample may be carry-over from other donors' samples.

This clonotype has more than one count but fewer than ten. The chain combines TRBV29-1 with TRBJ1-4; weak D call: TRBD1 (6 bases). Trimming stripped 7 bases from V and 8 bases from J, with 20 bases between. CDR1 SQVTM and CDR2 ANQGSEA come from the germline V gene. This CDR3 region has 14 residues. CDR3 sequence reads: CSATKGGRGEKLFF. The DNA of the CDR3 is TGCAGCGCCACTAAGGGGGGGCGTGGGGAAAAACTGTTTTTT.

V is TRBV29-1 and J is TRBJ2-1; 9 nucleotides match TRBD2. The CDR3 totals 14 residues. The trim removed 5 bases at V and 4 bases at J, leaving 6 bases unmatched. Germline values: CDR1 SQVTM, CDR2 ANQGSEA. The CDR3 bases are TGCAGCGTTCGAAGCGGGGGGTCTTACAATGAGCAGTTCTTC. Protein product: CSVRSGGSYNEQFF.

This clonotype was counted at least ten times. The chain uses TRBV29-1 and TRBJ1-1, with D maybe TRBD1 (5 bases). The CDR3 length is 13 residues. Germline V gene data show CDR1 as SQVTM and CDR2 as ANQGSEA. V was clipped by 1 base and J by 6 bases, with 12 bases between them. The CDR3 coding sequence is TGCAGCGTTGAAGGTCCTGCAGGGCCTGAAGCTTTCTTT. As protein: CSVEGPAGPEAFF.

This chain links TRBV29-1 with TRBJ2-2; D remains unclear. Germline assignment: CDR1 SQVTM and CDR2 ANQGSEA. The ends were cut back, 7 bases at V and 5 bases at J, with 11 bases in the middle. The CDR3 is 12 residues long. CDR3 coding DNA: TGCAGCGGACGAGTGGGGACCGGGGAGCTGTTTTTT. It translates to CSGRVGTGELFF.

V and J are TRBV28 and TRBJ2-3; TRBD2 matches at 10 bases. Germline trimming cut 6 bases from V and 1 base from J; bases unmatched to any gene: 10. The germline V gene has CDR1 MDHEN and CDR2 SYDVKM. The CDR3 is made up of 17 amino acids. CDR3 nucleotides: TGTGCCAGCAGCCTCTCAAGGACTAGCGGACGCACAGATACGCAGTATTTT. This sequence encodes CASSLSRTSGRTDTQYF.

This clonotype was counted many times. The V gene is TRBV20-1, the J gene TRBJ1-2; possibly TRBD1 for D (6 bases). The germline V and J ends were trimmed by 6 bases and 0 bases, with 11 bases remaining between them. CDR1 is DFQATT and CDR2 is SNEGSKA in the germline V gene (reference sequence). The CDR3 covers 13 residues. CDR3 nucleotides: TGCAGTGCAAGGACAGATTCTAACTATGGCTACACCTTC. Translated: CSARTDSNYGYTF.

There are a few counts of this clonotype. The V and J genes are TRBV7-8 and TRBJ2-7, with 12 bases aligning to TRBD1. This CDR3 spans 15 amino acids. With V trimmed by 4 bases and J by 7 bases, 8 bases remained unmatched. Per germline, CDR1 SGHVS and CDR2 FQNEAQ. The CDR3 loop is CASSSAGTGGKEQYF. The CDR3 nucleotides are TGTGCCAGCAGCTCAGCCGGGACAGGGGGCAAAGAGCAGTACTTC.

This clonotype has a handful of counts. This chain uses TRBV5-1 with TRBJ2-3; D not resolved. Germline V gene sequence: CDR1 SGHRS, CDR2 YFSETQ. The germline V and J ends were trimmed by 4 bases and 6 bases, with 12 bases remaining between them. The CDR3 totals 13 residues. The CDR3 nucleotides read TGCGCCAGCAGCCCCCAACCCCCCGATACGCAGTATTTT. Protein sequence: CASSPQPPDTQYF.

The CDR3 nucleotides are TGTGCCAGCAGCTTAGTTCGAGGACCGAGTGGCACAGATACGCAGTATTTT. Translation gives CASSLVRGPSGTDTQYF. The genes are TRBV7-2 and TRBJ2-3; no definite D call. Germline CDR1 reads SGHTA; CDR2 reads FQGNSA. The CDR3 loop spans 17 amino acids. V was shortened by 1 base and J by 1 base, with 15 bases between the two germline ends.

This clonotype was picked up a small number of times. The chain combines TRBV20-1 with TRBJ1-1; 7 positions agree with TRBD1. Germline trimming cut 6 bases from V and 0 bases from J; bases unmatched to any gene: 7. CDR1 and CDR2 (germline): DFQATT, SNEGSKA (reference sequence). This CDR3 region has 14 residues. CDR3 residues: CSARRQGMNTEAFF. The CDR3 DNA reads TGCAGTGCCCGTAGACAGGGTATGAACACTGAAGCTTTCTTT.

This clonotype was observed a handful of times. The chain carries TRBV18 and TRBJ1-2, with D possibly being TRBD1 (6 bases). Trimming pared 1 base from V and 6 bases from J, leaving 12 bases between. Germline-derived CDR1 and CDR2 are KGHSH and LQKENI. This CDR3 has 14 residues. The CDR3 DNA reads TGTGCCAGCTCACCACTACAGGGAGGAGATGGCTACACCTTC. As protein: CASSPLQGGDGYTF.

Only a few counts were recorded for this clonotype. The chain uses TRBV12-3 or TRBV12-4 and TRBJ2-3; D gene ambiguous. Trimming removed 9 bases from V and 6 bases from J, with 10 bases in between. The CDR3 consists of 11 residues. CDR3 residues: CASRFSDTQYF. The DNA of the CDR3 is TGTGCCAGTAGGTTTTCGGATACGCAGTATTTT.

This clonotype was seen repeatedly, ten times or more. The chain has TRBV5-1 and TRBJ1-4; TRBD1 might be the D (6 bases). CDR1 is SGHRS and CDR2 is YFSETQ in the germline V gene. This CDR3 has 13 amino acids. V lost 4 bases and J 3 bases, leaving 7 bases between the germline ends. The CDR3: CASSTGPNEKLFF. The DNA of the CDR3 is TGCGCCAGCAGCACAGGGCCTAATGAAAAACTGTTTTTT.

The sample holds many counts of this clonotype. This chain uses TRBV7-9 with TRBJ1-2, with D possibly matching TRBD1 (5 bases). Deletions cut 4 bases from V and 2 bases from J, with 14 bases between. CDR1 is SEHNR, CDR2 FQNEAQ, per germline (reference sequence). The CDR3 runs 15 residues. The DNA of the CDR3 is TGTGCCAGCAGCTCACCGGGACGCGAGAACTATGGCTACACCTTC. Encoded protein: CASSSPGRENYGYTF. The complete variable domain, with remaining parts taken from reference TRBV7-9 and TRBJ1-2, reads DTGVSQNPRHKITKRGQNVTFRCDPISEHNRLYWYRQTLGQGPEFLTYFQNEAQLEKSRLLSDRFSAERPKGSFSTLEIQRTEQGDSAMYLCASSSPGRENYGYTFGSGTRLTVV.

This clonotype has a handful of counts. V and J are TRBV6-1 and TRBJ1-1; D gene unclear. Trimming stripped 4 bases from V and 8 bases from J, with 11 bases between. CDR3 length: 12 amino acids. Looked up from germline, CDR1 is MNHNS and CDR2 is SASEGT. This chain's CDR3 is CASSGQSGEAFF. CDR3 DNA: TGTGCCAGCAGTGGGCAAAGTGGGGAAGCTTTCTTT.

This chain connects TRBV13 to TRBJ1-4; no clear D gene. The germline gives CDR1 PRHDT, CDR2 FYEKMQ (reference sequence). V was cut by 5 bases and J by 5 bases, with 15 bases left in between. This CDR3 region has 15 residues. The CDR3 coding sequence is TGTGCCAGCAGCCAATATGCGGCGGGGAATGAAAAACTGTTTTTT. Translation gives CASSQYAAGNEKLFF.

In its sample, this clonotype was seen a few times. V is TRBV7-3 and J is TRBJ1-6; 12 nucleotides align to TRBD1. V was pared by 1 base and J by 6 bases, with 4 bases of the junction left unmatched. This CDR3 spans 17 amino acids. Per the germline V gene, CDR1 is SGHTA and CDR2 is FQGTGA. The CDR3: CASSLMGQGASNSPLHF. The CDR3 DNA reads TGTGCCAGCAGCTTAATGGGACAGGGGGCGTCTAATTCACCCCTCCACTTT.

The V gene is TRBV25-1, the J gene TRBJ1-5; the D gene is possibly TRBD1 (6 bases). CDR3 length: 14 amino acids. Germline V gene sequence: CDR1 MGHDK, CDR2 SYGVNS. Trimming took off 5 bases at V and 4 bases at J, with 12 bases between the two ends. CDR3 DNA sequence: TGTGCCAGCAGTAATACAGGGATAAATCAGCCCCAGCATTTT. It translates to CASSNTGINQPQHF.

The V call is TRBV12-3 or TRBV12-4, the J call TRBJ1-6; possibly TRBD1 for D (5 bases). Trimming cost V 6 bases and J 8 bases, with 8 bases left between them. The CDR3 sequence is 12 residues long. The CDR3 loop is CASRGTDSPLHF. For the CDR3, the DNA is TGTGCCAGCAGAGGGACGGATTCACCCCTCCACTTT.

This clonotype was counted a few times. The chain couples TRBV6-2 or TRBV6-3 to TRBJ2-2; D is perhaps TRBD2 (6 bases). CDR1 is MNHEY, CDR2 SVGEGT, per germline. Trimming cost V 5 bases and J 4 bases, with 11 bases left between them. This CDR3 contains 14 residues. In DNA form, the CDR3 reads TGTGCCAGCAGTGGGGGGTCTGGCACCGGGGAGCTGTTTTTT. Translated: CASSGGSGTGELFF.

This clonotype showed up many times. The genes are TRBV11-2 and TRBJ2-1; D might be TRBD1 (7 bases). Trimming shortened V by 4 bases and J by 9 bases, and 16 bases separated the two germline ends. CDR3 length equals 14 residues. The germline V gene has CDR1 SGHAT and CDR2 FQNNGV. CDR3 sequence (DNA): TGTGCCAGCAGCTACTACTCGCAGGGGGGTGAGCAGTTCTTC. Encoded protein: CASSYYSQGGEQFF.

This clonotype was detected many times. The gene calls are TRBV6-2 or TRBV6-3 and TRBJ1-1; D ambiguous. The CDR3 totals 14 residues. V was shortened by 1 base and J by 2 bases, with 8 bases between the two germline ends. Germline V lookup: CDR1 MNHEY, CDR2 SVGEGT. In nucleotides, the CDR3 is TGTGCCAGCAGTTACTTTCAAGGCAACACTGAAGCTTTCTTT. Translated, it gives CASSYFQGNTEAFF.